This TCR beta chain was identified during a study of blood T cells in healthy people across ages (dated by TCRdb to the mid-2010s). For context, the study as a whole: In model experiments, template switching captured roughly one uniquely barcoded TCR beta cDNA molecule for every two T cells. Using deep sequencing normalized with unique cDNA molecular identifiers, the study measured how TCR beta repertoire diversity changes with age. The donors were split into four age groups: young (average 16 years), middle-aged (about 40), aged (around 67) and long-lived (roughly 80). To avoid experimental bias, donors of different ages were distributed randomly across sequencing lanes. The study analyzed two additional independent replicas of 1 million unique cDNA reads from the same blood draw for two donors, one aged 18 to 29 and one aged 80 or older. What the work shows at the level of the full study, not this receptor alone: Observed TCR beta diversity correlated strongly with the percentage of naive T cells measured by flow cytometry. As age increased, observed TCR beta diversity per million T cells dropped in a roughly linear way, and a significant reduction was already evident by age roughly 36. Conclusive comparison of naive and antigen-experienced compartments was prevented by the profiling of bulk unsorted PBMCs. Estimates of total diversity based on one million sequenced T cells were considered lower bounds and underestimates. Compared with the aged group, more naive CD4+ T cells, fewer expanded clones and increased TCR diversity were shown by the long-lived group, suggesting age selection. Because the CMV infection status of the donors was unknown, age-related changes in expanded clonotypes may potentially have been confounded.

Receptors were amplified or captured by 5' RACE. TCRdb names Illumina HiSeq 2500 as the instrument used. A second about 7 to 12 cycle PCR used a sample-barcoded 5' primer and a J-beta primer mix. Each TCR beta cDNA molecule received a unique molecular identifier from a template-switch 5' adaptor carrying 12 random nucleotides. Each sample yielded at least 2.5 million CDR3-containing paired-end reads. The Mint cDNA synthesis kit, primed by a TRBC-specific oligonucleotide, was used to synthesize first-strand cDNA from all RNA. After uracil-DNA glycosylase treatment, a first 18-cycle PCR used universal primers M1SS and BC2_uni_R on all cDNA. For the original study's pipeline: For normalization, 1 million high-quality reads, each with a distinct molecular identifier, were randomly selected from each sample. Instead of being binned into consensus sequences, reads with shared molecular identifiers were discarded. MiTCR, with a Q25 quality threshold and the strictest error-elimination algorithm, was used for CDR3 identification, clonotype clustering and error correction. A nonparametric unseen species model with Euler transformation was used to estimate a lower bound on total TCR beta diversity. TCRdb applied fastp at Q25 and MiXCR to the public reads, then kept only in-frame beta chains. Rows are unified per CDR3 protein, each entry keeping the most common DNA and genes. These V and J calls originate from TCRdb's pipeline instead of the authors' own analysis. The sample table holds roughly 1,700,000 distinct CDR3 sequences, of which roughly 27% were seen once. Of the sample, about 8% is held by the ten largest clones.

This clonotype was seen more than once but under ten times. Its antigen remains undetermined. There are no base qualities to consult, and no much larger clone falls within one base. The approximately 39 donors, aged about 6 to 90 years, were systemically healthy Caucasian individuals from Russia. Each donor gave ten milliliters of peripheral blood, drawn into EDTA-treated Vacutainer tubes. Ficoll-Paque density-gradient centrifugation was used to isolate PBMCs, with at least 6.5 million per sample. Total RNA was extracted from PBMCs with Trizol reagent, with at least 5 micrograms obtained per sample. The percentages of naive CD45RAhigh/CD27high T cells were determined by flow cytometry on a PBMC aliquot from every donor. The germline V gene encodes CDR1 DFQATT and CDR2 SNEGSKA (reference sequence). The CDR3 starts with the cysteine, ends with the phenylalanine, and has 14 residues. Here the CDR3 DNA is all that survives: 42 bases in frame from base 1. The V end loses 3 bases and the J end loses 2 bases, and a stretch of 14 bases separates them.

The sample comprised blood. This sequence uses TRBV20-1 and TRBJ2-7; the D gene is unclear. The source of this sequence is a woman aged 25-40 years in good health. In nucleotides, the sequence is TGCAGTGCTAGGTCGTCGGCACAGACCTACGAGCAGTACTTC. Its protein reads: CSARSSAQTYEQYF.